A selection of T cell receptor beta chains follows, all from one sample in a study of control samples from healthy donors and cancer patients. Repertoires were generated with immunoSEQ multiplex PCR, while TCRdb's copy carries only in-frame clones and drops some. This repertoire comprises fewer than 250,000 clones; its ten largest clones make up approximately 2.2%. Sequencing was carried out using blood. These receptors were collected from a woman in her twenties or thirties in good health. Both conserved end residues are part of each CDR3. D genes are given only for firm matches.

J gene | D gene | V gene | CDR3 protein | CDR3 DNA
TRBJ1-2 | TRBD1 | TRBV18 | CASSPRDRGEGNYGYTF | TGTGCCAGCTCACCAAGGGACAGGGGAGAGGGGAACTATGGCTACACCTTC
TRBJ1-1 | NA | TRBV18 | CAGSPQVSDTEAFF | TGTGCCGGCTCACCACAGGTAAGCGACACTGAAGCTTTCTTT
TRBJ2-7 | TRBD2 | TRBV2 | CASSEARGGEQYF | TGTGCCAGCAGTGAAGCGCGGGGGGGCGAGCAGTACTTC
TRBJ2-5 | TRBD2 | TRBV6-5 | CASGGVGTSQETQYF | TGTGCCAGTGGGGGCGTCGGGACTAGCCAAGAGACCCAGTACTTC
TRBJ1-1 | NA | TRBV4-1 | CASSQNGGVTEAFF | TGCGCCAGCTCCCAGAATGGGGGGGTCACTGAAGCTTTCTTT
TRBJ2-7 | NA | TRBV5-4 | CASSISPGHPYEQYF | TGTGCCAGCAGCATCTCTCCGGGACACCCCTACGAGCAGTACTTC
TRBJ1-2 | TRBD1 | TRBV6-5 | CASSGTALYGYTF | TGTGCCAGCAGCGGGACAGCACTCTATGGCTACACCTTC
TRBJ1-1 | NA | TRBV6-2/TRBV6-3 | CASSNKRTAEAFF | TGTGCCAGCAGCAACAAGCGGACAGCTGAAGCTTTCTTT
TRBJ1-3 | NA | TRBV2 | CASSDSFLNTIYF | TGTGCCAGCAGTGACAGTTTTCTAAACACCATATATTTT
TRBJ1-3 | NA | TRBV7-9 | CASSLVDSSGNTIYF | TGTGCCAGCAGCTTAGTTGACTCCTCTGGAAACACCATATATTTT
TRBJ2-7 | TRBD1 | TRBV30 | CAWTPSGTGEEQYF | TGTGCCTGGACCCCATCCGGGACAGGGGAGGAGCAGTACTTC
TRBJ1-1 | NA | TRBV11-2 | CASSQGRALNTEAFF | TGTGCCAGCAGCCAAGGGCGGGCCCTGAACACTGAAGCTTTCTTT
TRBJ2-2 | TRBD1 | TRBV5-1 | CASSSGDRYTGELFF | TGCGCCAGCAGCTCCGGGGACAGGTACACCGGGGAGCTGTTTTTT
TRBJ1-5 | NA | TRBV12-3/TRBV12-4 | CASSLDQGKPQHF | TGTGCCAGCAGCCTTGACCAGGGTAAGCCCCAGCATTTT
TRBJ1-3 | NA | TRBV11-2 | CASSGIGAGNTIYF | TGTGCCAGCAGCGGGATAGGAGCTGGAAACACCATATATTTT
TRBJ2-7 | TRBD1 | TRBV5-1 | CASSSDLTRDRAREQYF | TGCGCCAGCAGCTCGGACTTAACCCGGGACAGGGCGCGGGAGCAGTACTTC
TRBJ2-3 | NA | TRBV6-5 | CASKGSDTQYF | TGTGCCAGCAAAGGGTCAGATACGCAGTATTTT
TRBJ1-6 | NA | TRBV14 | CASRDRLSSGPLHF | TGTGCCAGCAGAGACAGGTTGTCCTCGGGACCCCTCCACTTT
TRBJ1-2 | NA | TRBV10-1 | CASLDLYGYTF | TGCGCCAGCCTTGATCTCTATGGCTACACCTTC
TRBJ2-3 | NA | TRBV15 | CATSRAGGRTDTQYF | TGTGCCACCAGCAGAGCCGGGGGGCGTACAGATACGCAGTATTTT
TRBJ1-2 | NA | TRBV6-1 | CASSEMAANYGYTF | TGTGCCAGCAGTGAAATGGCAGCTAACTATGGCTACACCTTC
TRBJ1-2 | NA | TRBV28 | CASRTPLGSYGYTF | TGTGCCAGCAGAACCCCGTTAGGTTCGTATGGCTACACCTTC
TRBJ2-7 | TRBD2 | TRBV4-1 | CASSQVWRGIPSYEQYF | TGCGCCAGCAGCCAAGTCTGGCGGGGGATTCCCTCCTACGAGCAGTACTTC
TRBJ2-7 | NA | TRBV2 | CASSVAGPNYEQYF | TGTGCCAGCAGTGTGGCCGGTCCCAACTACGAGCAGTACTTC
TRBJ1-3 | TRBD1 | TRBV5-4 | CASSRTGSGGGNTIYF | TGTGCCAGCAGCCGGACAGGGAGCGGTGGTGGAAACACCATATATTTT
TRBJ2-3 | NA | TRBV11-3 | CASSLRRGLNTQYF | TGTGCCAGCAGCTTACGGAGGGGTCTTAATACGCAGTATTTT
TRBJ2-1 | TRBD1 | TRBV19 | CASSIGTGFQHEQFF | TGTGCCAGTAGTATTGGGACAGGGTTTCAGCATGAGCAGTTCTTC
TRBJ2-1 | NA | TRBV5-1 | CASSQTPVKSYNEQFF | TGCGCCAGCAGCCAAACGCCGGTAAAGTCCTACAATGAGCAGTTCTTC
TRBJ1-2 | NA | TRBV6-2/TRBV6-3 | CASSSRNYGYTF | TGTGCCAGCAGTTCGCGTAACTATGGCTACACCTTC
TRBJ2-1 | NA | TRBV5-4 | CASSLGPDNEQFF | TGTGCCAGCAGCTTGGGACCAGACAATGAGCAGTTCTTC
TRBJ1-2 | NA | TRBV19 | CASSPREGNYGYTF | TGTGCCAGTAGTCCCCGGGAAGGGAACTATGGCTACACCTTC
TRBJ2-7 | NA | TRBV19 | CASSIVAQPTYEQYF | TGTGCCAGTAGTATAGTTGCGCAGCCGACCTACGAGCAGTACTTC
TRBJ1-2 | NA | TRBV12-3/TRBV12-4 | CASSAYNRGYTF | TGTGCCAGCAGTGCTTATAATCGTGGCTACACCTTC
TRBJ1-4 | NA | TRBV9 | CASSVTPSEKLFF | TGTGCCAGCAGCGTGACCCCTAGTGAAAAACTGTTTTTT
TRBJ2-5 | TRBD2 | TRBV28 | CASSLRTSGGRETQYF | TGTGCCAGCAGTTTAAGGACTAGCGGGGGACGAGAGACCCAGTACTTC
TRBJ1-1 | NA | TRBV10-2 | CASSPSANTEAFF | TGCGCCAGCAGCCCCTCGGCGAACACTGAAGCTTTCTTT
TRBJ2-5 | NA | TRBV12-3/TRBV12-4 | CASSLGGPETQYF | TGTGCCAGCAGTTTAGGGGGGCCGGAGACCCAGTACTTC
TRBJ1-1 | NA | TRBV6-5 | CASSYWDTEAFF | TGTGCCAGCAGTTACTGGGACACTGAAGCTTTCTTT
TRBJ2-1 | NA | TRBV14 | CASSQDLSRSLYNEQFF | TGTGCCAGCAGCCAAGATCTTTCCAGGAGCCTCTACAATGAGCAGTTCTTC
TRBJ2-7 | TRBD2 | TRBV7-2 | CASSAGGSSYEQYF | TGTGCCAGCAGCGCGGGGGGGTCCTCCTACGAGCAGTACTTC
TRBJ1-1 | NA | TRBV5-1 | CASSLEVGVGTEAFF | TGCGCCAGCAGCTTGGAAGTCGGGGTAGGGACTGAAGCTTTCTTT
TRBJ1-6 | NA | TRBV25-1 | CASSQYHYNSPLHF | TGTGCCAGCAGTCAATACCACTATAATTCACCCCTCCACTTT
TRBJ1-1 | NA | TRBV5-1 | CASSFGGVNTEAFF | TGCGCCAGCAGCTTTGGGGGAGTGAACACTGAAGCTTTCTTT
TRBJ1-3 | NA | TRBV5-1 | CASSLVSATTGNTIYF | TGCGCCAGCAGCTTGGTTTCGGCTACTACTGGAAACACCATATATTTT
TRBJ2-1 | TRBD2 | TRBV19 | CASSIASGAYNEQFF | TGTGCCAGTAGTATAGCTAGCGGGGCCTACAATGAGCAGTTCTTC
TRBJ2-7 | TRBD2 | TRBV7-9 | CASSGRRDYSYEQYF | TGTGCCAGCAGCGGAAGGCGGGACTACTCCTACGAGCAGTACTTC